What follows is one T cell receptor (beta chain) and its context. Its specificity is not known. For the second PCR, which ran for about 7 to 11 cycles, a sample-barcoded 5' primer and a J-beta primer mix were used. TCRdb used MiXCR to reprocess the 5' RACE reads, holding one entry per CDR3 protein. Among about 730,000 distinct CDR3 sequences listed, about 42% were seen once. Every donor contributed roughly 10 milliliters of peripheral blood by blood draw. The sample comes from a study of blood T cells in healthy people across ages. Broader study findings: Researchers judged that diversity estimates from one million T cells fell short of true values. Older age coincided with a roughly linear decline in TCR beta diversity per million T cells.

The CDR3 loop spans 13 amino acids. V lost 2 bases to trimming and J lost 3 bases, with 7 bases between them. Looked up from germline, CDR1 is LGHDT and CDR2 is YNNKEL (reference sequence). The sequenced sample was blood. The chain carries TRBV3-1 and TRBJ2-5; D uncertain. The sequence was obtained from a woman aged 60-75 years in good health. The CDR3 sequence is CASSQLSEETQYF. In DNA, the CDR3 is TGTGCCAGCAGCCAATTGTCGGAAGAGACCCAGTACTTC.